The sample holds a few counts of the clone carrying this T cell receptor beta chain. For sequencing, patients were chosen who had shown expansion of CD8+CD57+ cells by flow cytometry. These data belong to a study of CD8+CD57+ T cells in acquired aplastic anemia. Genomic DNA acted as the template from which TCR beta VDJ combination and CDR3 sequence profiling were carried out. TCRdb re-called the reads through MiXCR, storing one row per CDR3 protein. The table lists about 200,000 distinct CDR3 sequences, approximately 60% of them singletons. Germline values: CDR1 DFQATT, CDR2 SNEGSKA (reference sequence). The CDR3 spans 13 residues. V gave up 5 bases and J gave up 2 bases, with 12 bases separating them.

This sequence originates from a human donor with aplastic anemia. The chain combines TRBV20-1 with TRBJ1-1; D gene ambiguous. The source material was sorted CD4+, CD8+, or CD8+CD57+ T cells (not recorded which) from PBMCs. CDR3 loop: CSAAYVNNTEAFF. CDR3 sequence (DNA): TGCAGTGCTGCCTACGTGAATAACACTGAAGCTTTCTTT.